The clone carrying this T cell receptor beta chain was seen a handful of times. Its antigen is unidentified. The V segment lost 5 bases and the J segment 2 bases; nucleotides outside the gene matches: 11. This CDR3 comprises 16 residues. Germline-derived CDR1 and CDR2 are MNHNS and SASEGT. This entry comes from a study of CD8 T cells in ankylosing spondylitis. Study-wide results and caveats: Matched synovial fluid from ankylosing spondylitis patients was reported to be enriched for disease-linked clones. Reports of some motif variants in reactive arthritis synovial fluid and blood predate this one. With a CD8+ phenotype, disease-linked clones were relatively rare in peripheral blood.

Each TCR beta library was made by quantitative 5'-RACE that incorporated molecular barcodes. MiXCR, applied by TCRdb to the 5' RACE reads, yields one record per CDR3 protein. The table records around 320,000 distinct CDR3 sequences, about 20% of them present only once. The chain recombines TRBV6-1 with TRBJ2-7; TRBD1 matches 8 bases. The sample comprised blood, either unsorted or a sorted T cell fraction (not recorded which). The sequence was obtained from a female donor with ankylosing spondylitis or in good health (not recorded which). The CDR3 DNA is TGTGCCAGCAGTCGCGGACGTTCGGACAGGGCCTACGAGCAGTACTTC. This sequence encodes CASSRGRSDRAYEQYF.